This T cell receptor beta chain was observed in a study of blood T cell repertoires in COVID-19. Study context: From T cells, B-cell-depleted T cells, or PBMCs came the material, which was cDNA or gDNA.

Trimming cost V 2 bases and J 4 bases, with 12 bases left between them. The germline V gene has CDR1 LGHDT and CDR2 YNNKEL (reference sequence). The CDR3 contains 14 residues. TCRdb keeps only in-frame clones here, not all; method: immunoSEQ multiplex PCR. The data contain roughly 330,000 clones, around 89% of them singletons. This TCR derives from a young man who had recovered from COVID-19. This sequence joins TRBV3-1 (or the pseudogene TRBV3-2) and TRBJ2-7; D remains unclear. What was sequenced was peripheral blood. CDR3 loop: CASSQYGGEYEQYF. The CDR3 DNA reads as TGTGCCAGCAGCCAATACGGCGGAGAATACGAGCAGTACTTC.